This TCR beta chain originates from a study of blood T cell repertoires in COVID-19. On the study more broadly: Sites across the United States, Italy and Spain contributed samples from acute and convalescent COVID-19. The analysed material was cDNA or gDNA that came from T cells, B-cell-depleted T cells, or PBMCs.

Original processing notes: Amplification of reference gene primers was used by the study to estimate nucleated cell counts. The protocol was immunoSEQ multiplex PCR, while the TCRdb copy is restricted to in-frame clones and leaves out a portion. V, J and clone size derive from that table, while D and trimming were established from the DNA sequence. The sample shows around 59,000 clones, around 67% of them seen only once. This CDR3 is 12 amino acids long. Germline CDR1 is KGHSH and CDR2 is LQKENI. V was trimmed by 3 bases and J by 8 bases, leaving 5 bases between them. The chain couples TRBV18 to TRBJ1-6; no reliable D call. Sequencing used peripheral blood. This sequence was found in a woman aged 45-65 years with active or convalescent COVID-19. The CDR3, as DNA: TGTGCCAGCTCACCCGGGGATTCACCCCTCCACTTT. Amino acid sequence: CASSPGDSPLHF. Drawing the rest from reference TRBV18 and TRBJ1-6, the complete variable domain is NAGVMQNPRHLVRRRGQEARLRCSPMKGHSHVYWYRQLPEEGLKFMVYLQKENIIDESGMPKERFSAEFPKEGPSILRIQQVVRGDSAAYFCASSPGDSPLHFGNGTRLTVT.